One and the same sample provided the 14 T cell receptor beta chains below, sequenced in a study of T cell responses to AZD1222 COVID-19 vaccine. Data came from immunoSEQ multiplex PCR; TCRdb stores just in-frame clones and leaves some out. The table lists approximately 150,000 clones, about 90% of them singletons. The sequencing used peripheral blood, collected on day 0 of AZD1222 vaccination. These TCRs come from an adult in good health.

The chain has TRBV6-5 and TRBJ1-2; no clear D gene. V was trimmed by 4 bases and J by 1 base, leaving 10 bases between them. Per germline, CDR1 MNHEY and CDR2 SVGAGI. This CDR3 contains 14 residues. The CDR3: CASSSERDNYGYTF. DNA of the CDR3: TGTGCCAGCAGTTCCGAACGTGATAACTATGGCTACACCTTC.

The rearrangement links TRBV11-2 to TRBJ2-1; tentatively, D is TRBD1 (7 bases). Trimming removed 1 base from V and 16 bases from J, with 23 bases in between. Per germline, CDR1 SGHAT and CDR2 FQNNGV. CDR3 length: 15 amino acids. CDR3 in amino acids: CASSLARGQPAGQFF. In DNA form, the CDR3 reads TGTGCCAGCAGCTTAGCCCGGGGACAGCCAGCGGGTCAATTCTTC.

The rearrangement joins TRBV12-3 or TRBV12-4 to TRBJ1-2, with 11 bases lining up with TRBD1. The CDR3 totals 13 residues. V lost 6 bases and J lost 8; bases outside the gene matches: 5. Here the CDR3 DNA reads TGTGCCAGCAGACCTGGGACAGGGGGAGGCTACACCTTC. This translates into CASRPGTGGGYTF.

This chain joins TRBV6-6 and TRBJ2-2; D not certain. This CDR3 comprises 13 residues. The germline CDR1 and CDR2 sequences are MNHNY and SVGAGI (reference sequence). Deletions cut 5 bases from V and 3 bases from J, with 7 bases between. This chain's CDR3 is CASSRLHTGELFF. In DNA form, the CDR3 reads TGTGCCAGCAGTCGGCTCCACACCGGGGAGCTGTTTTTT.

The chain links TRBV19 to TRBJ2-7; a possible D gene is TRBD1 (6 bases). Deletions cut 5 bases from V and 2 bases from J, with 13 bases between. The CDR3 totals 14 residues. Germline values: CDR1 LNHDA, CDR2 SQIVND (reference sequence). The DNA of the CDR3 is TGTGCCAGTAGTCCCCGGACAGCAACCTACGAGCAGTACTTC. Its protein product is CASSPRTATYEQYF.

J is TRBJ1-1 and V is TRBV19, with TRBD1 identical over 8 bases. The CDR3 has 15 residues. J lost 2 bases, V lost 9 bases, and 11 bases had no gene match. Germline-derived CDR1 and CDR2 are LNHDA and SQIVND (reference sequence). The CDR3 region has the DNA TGTGCCAGCACACCCGGGACAGGCCCTAACACTGAAGCTTTCTTT. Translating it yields CASTPGTGPNTEAFF.

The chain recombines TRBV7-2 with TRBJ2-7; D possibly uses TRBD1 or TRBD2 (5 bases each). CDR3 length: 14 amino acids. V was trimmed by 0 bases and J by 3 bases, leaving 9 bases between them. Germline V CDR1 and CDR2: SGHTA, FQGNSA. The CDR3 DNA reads TGTGCCAGCAGCTTAGCGCAGGGAGTCTACGAGCAGTACTTC. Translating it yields CASSLAQGVYEQYF.

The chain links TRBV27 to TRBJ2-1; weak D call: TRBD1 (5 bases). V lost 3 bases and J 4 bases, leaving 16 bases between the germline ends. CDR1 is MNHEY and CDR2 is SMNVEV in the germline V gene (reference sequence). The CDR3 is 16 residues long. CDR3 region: CASSLADSPRYNEQFF. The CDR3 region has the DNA TGTGCCAGCAGTTTGGCCGACAGCCCGCGGTACAATGAGCAGTTCTTC.

This CDR3 is CASSVQGDEKLFF. The CDR3 coding sequence is TGTGCCAGCAGTGTACAGGGTGACGAAAAACTGTTTTTT. The V gene is TRBV25-1, the J gene TRBJ1-4; TRBD1 is a possible D gene (6 bases). CDR3 length: 13 amino acids. CDR1 is MGHDK, CDR2 SYGVNS, per germline. V was pared by 4 bases and J by 8 bases, with 11 bases between. Based on the CDR3 plus reference TRBV25-1 and TRBJ1-4, the full variable domain is EADIYQTPRYLVIGTGKKITLECSQTMGHDKMYWYQQDPGMELHLIHYSYGVNSTEKGDLSSESTVSRIRTEHFPLTLESARPSHTSQYLCASSVQGDEKLFFGSGTQLSVL.

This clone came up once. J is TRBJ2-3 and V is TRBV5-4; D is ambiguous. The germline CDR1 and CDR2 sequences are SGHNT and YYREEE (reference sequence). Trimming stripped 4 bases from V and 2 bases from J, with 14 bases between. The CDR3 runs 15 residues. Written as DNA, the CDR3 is TGTGCCAGCAGCCCGACGGGCAGGATCACAGATACGCAGTATTTT. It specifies CASSPTGRITDTQYF.

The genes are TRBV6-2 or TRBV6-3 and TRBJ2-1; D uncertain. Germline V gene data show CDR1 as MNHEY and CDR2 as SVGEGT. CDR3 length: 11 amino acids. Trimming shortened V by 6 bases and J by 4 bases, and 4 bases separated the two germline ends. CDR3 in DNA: TGTGCCAGCAGCATATACAATGAGCAGTTCTTC. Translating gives CASSIYNEQFF.

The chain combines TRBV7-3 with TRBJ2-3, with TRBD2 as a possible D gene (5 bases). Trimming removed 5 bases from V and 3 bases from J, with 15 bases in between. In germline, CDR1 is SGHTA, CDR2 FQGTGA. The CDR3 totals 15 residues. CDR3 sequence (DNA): TGTGCCAGCAGCCCGGAAGCGGTTCCGACAGATACGCAGTATTTT. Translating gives CASSPEAVPTDTQYF.

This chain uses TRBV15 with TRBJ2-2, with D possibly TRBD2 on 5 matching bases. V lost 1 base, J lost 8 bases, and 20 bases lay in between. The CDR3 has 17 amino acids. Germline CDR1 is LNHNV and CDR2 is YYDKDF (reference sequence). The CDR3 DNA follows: TGTGCCACCAGCAGAGTTAGAGACATACGACTATATGGGGAGCTGTTTTTT. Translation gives CATSRVRDIRLYGELFF.

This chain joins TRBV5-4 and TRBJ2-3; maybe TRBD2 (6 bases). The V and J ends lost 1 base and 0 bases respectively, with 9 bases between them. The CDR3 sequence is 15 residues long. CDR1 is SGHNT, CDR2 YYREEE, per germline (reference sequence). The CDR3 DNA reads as TGTGCCAGCAGCTTGAGGAGCGGGAGCACAGATACGCAGTATTTT. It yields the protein CASSLRSGSTDTQYF.